This T cell receptor (beta chain) is drawn from a study of blood T cell repertoires in COVID-19. The overall study: Whether acute or convalescent, the COVID-19 samples came from the United States, Italy and Spain. Sources were T cells, B-cell-depleted T cells, or PBMCs; the material itself was cDNA or gDNA.

Between the trimmed V and J ends, which lost 6 bases and 8 bases, there was a span of 13 bases. The CDR3 totals 13 residues. The germline gives CDR1 LNHDA, CDR2 SQIVND (reference sequence). Under the authors' procedure: Reference gene primer amplification yielded estimated nucleated cell counts. Clones were read by immunoSEQ multiplex PCR, and TCRdb kept only the in-frame ones, dropping some. V and J calls plus clone size are reproduced from that table; the DNA served to infer D and trimming. The top ten hold 4.8% of the sample, which has around 150,000 clones, approximately 90% seen once. During active infection, Seattle patients enrolled and were then monitored through disease.

The sequencing input was peripheral blood. The TCR originated in a man between 25 and 39 years old with COVID-19, enrolled during active disease. The J gene is TRBJ1-4, the V gene TRBV19, with a weak D call TRBD1 (6 bases). This CDR3 is CASRSTGREKLFF. CDR3 sequence (DNA): TGTGCCAGTAGATCTACAGGGCGGGAAAAACTGTTTTTT.